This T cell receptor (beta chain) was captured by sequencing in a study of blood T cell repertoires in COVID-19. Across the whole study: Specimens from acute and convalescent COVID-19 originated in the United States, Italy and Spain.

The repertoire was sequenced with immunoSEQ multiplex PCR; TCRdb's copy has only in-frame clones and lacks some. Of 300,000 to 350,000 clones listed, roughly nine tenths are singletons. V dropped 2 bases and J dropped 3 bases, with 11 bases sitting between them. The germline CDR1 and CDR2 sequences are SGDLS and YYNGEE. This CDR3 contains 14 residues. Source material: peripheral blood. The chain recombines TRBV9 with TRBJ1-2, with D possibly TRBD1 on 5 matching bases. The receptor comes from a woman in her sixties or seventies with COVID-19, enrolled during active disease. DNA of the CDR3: TGTGCCAGCAGCGTTTCTGCAGGGTACTATGGCTACACCTTC. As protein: CASSVSAGYYGYTF.